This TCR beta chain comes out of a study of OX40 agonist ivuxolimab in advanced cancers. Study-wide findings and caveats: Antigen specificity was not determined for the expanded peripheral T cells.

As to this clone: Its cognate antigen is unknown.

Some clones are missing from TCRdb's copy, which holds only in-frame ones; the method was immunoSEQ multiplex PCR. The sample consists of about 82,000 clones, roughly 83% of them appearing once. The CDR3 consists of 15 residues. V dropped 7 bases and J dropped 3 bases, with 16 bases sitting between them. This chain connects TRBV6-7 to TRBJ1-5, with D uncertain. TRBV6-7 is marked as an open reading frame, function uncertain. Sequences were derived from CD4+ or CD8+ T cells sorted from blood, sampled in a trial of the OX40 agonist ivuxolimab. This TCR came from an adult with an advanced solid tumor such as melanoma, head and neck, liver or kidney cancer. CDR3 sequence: CASIQDREPNQPQHF. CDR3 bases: TGTGCCAGCATACAAGACCGAGAGCCCAATCAGCCCCAGCATTTT.